Listed below are T cell receptor beta chains from one sample, sequenced in a study of CD8+ T cells in alopecia areata. Assay: immunoSEQ multiplex PCR; the TCRdb copy retains only in-frame clones and omits some. The repertoire holds under 250,000 clones, roughly three fifths seen once, with around 5% in the top ten. Material for sequencing was CD8+ T cells sorted from blood. The receptors originated from a human donor in good health. CDR3s include the opening cysteine and the closing phenylalanine or tryptophan. Fields, in order: J gene, V gene, clone size, D gene, CDR3 DNA, CDR3 protein. A D gene is named only where the DNA matches it firmly. Only part of the rows carry a size: once, few, many, or a class if the clone is expanded.

j_call: TRBJ1-1
v_call: TRBV7-9
clone_size: few
d_call: -
cdr3_nt: TGTGCCAGCAGGGACGGAAACACTGAAGCTTTCTTT
cdr3_aa: CASRDGNTEAFF

j_call: TRBJ2-7
v_call: TRBV27
clone_size: few
d_call: -
cdr3_nt: TGTGCCAGCAGTTTTGGTCGCTCCTACGAGCAGTACTTC
cdr3_aa: CASSFGRSYEQYF

j_call: TRBJ1-2
v_call: TRBV27
clone_size: -
d_call: TRBD1
cdr3_nt: TGTGCCAGCACCAAACAGGGGTACTATGGCTACACCTTC
cdr3_aa: CASTKQGYYGYTF

j_call: TRBJ2-7
v_call: TRBV19
clone_size: -
d_call: TRBD1
cdr3_nt: TGTGCCACTCGACAGGGCTCCTACGAGCAGTACTTC
cdr3_aa: CATRQGSYEQYF

j_call: TRBJ1-1
v_call: TRBV5-1
clone_size: once
d_call: -
cdr3_nt: TGCGCCAGCAGCTTGTGGCCAGGGATTGGGGATACCCGTGAAGCTTTCTTT
cdr3_aa: CASSLWPGIGDTREAFF

j_call: TRBJ2-7
v_call: TRBV2
clone_size: -
d_call: -
cdr3_nt: TGTGCCAGCAACGAGCAGTACTTC
cdr3_aa: CASNEQYF

j_call: TRBJ1-6
v_call: TRBV7-8
clone_size: -
d_call: TRBD1
cdr3_nt: TGTGCCAGCAGCTTAGGGGCCGGGACAGGGGGCAATTCACCCCTCCACTTT
cdr3_aa: CASSLGAGTGGNSPLHF

j_call: TRBJ2-7
v_call: TRBV7-9
clone_size: -
d_call: -
cdr3_nt: TGTGCCAGCAGCCCACCCGGGGGAAACTCCTACGAGCAGTACTTC
cdr3_aa: CASSPPGGNSYEQYF

j_call: TRBJ2-7
v_call: TRBV29-1
clone_size: once
d_call: TRBD1
cdr3_nt: TGCAGCGTTGAAGGCCCGGGACAGGGACCCTACGAGCAGTACTTC
cdr3_aa: CSVEGPGQGPYEQYF

j_call: TRBJ1-1
v_call: TRBV11-2
clone_size: -
d_call: TRBD1
cdr3_nt: TGTGCCAGCAGCTTAGATAGGGCAGGGGGGAACACTGAAGCTTTCTTT
cdr3_aa: CASSLDRAGGNTEAFF

j_call: TRBJ2-5
v_call: TRBV5-6
clone_size: -
d_call: -
cdr3_nt: TGTGCCAGCAGCTTTCAAGAGACCCAGTACTTC
cdr3_aa: CASSFQETQYF

j_call: TRBJ2-5
v_call: TRBV29-1
clone_size: -
d_call: TRBD2
cdr3_nt: TGCAGCGTTTGGGGCGGGGGAACCCGGGAGACCCAGTACTTC
cdr3_aa: CSVWGGGTRETQYF

j_call: TRBJ2-3
v_call: TRBV11-2
clone_size: -
d_call: -
cdr3_nt: TGTGCCAGCAGCCCCGATGCGGATACGCAGTATTTT
cdr3_aa: CASSPDADTQYF

j_call: TRBJ2-5
v_call: TRBV27
clone_size: few
d_call: -
cdr3_nt: TGTGCCAGCAGAGCCCCGGGCCCGCGGGGAGAGACCCAGTACTTC
cdr3_aa: CASRAPGPRGETQYF

j_call: TRBJ1-1
v_call: TRBV15
clone_size: -
d_call: -
cdr3_nt: TGTGCCACCAGCCTTCTGGACAGTGAGAACACTGAAGCTTTCTTT
cdr3_aa: CATSLLDSENTEAFF

j_call: TRBJ2-2
v_call: TRBV5-1
clone_size: -
d_call: -
cdr3_nt: TGCGCCAGCAGCTTAGTCCTCACCGGGGAGCTGTTTTTT
cdr3_aa: CASSLVLTGELFF

j_call: TRBJ1-1
v_call: TRBV4-1
clone_size: -
d_call: -
cdr3_nt: TGCGCCAGCAGCCAAACGGATTTAAACACTGAAGCTTTCTTT
cdr3_aa: CASSQTDLNTEAFF

j_call: TRBJ2-3
v_call: TRBV7-8
clone_size: -
d_call: TRBD2
cdr3_nt: TGTGCCAGCAGCCCACCTGAGAGCGGGGGGACAGATACGCAGTATTTT
cdr3_aa: CASSPPESGGTDTQYF

j_call: TRBJ2-5
v_call: TRBV20-1
clone_size: once
d_call: -
cdr3_nt: TGCAGTGCTCCCTGGCTAGGGACCCAGTACTTC
cdr3_aa: CSAPWLGTQYF

j_call: TRBJ2-1
v_call: TRBV5-1
clone_size: once
d_call: TRBD1
cdr3_nt: TGCGCCAGCAGGACAGGGGGCAATGAGCAGTTCTTC
cdr3_aa: CASRTGGNEQFF

j_call: TRBJ1-1
v_call: TRBV29-1
clone_size: -
d_call: -
cdr3_nt: TGCAGCGTTGAAGTGGGTGTAGGAGCAGCTTTCTTT
cdr3_aa: CSVEVGVGAAFF

j_call: TRBJ2-5
v_call: TRBV5-6
clone_size: -
d_call: -
cdr3_nt: TGTGCCAGCAGCTTGGTTGACGGGAACCAAGAGACCCAGTACTTC
cdr3_aa: CASSLVDGNQETQYF

j_call: TRBJ2-2
v_call: TRBV4-1
clone_size: -
d_call: -
cdr3_nt: TGCGCCAGCAGCCAATTGTCGGGGTCCACCGGGGAGCTGTTTTTT
cdr3_aa: CASSQLSGSTGELFF

j_call: TRBJ1-2
v_call: TRBV11-2
clone_size: few
d_call: -
cdr3_nt: TGTGCCAGCAGCTCCAAGCGGATCTATGGCTACACCTTC
cdr3_aa: CASSSKRIYGYTF

j_call: TRBJ1-2
v_call: TRBV19
clone_size: few
d_call: -
cdr3_nt: TGTGCCAGTAGTCCACAGGGTCTCTATGGCTACACCTTC
cdr3_aa: CASSPQGLYGYTF

j_call: TRBJ1-2
v_call: TRBV29-1
clone_size: -
d_call: -
cdr3_nt: TGCAGCGTTGAGGAGGACCTTAACTATGGCTACACCTTC
cdr3_aa: CSVEEDLNYGYTF

j_call: TRBJ2-7
v_call: TRBV29-1
clone_size: few
d_call: -
cdr3_nt: TGCAGCGTTGTGGTCCCGGGACACCTCACCTACGAGCAGTACTTC
cdr3_aa: CSVVVPGHLTYEQYF

j_call: TRBJ1-6
v_call: TRBV5-4
clone_size: -
d_call: -
cdr3_nt: TGTGCCAGCAGCCCGGAGCAGGGGTTTATCTCACCCCTCCACTTT
cdr3_aa: CASSPEQGFISPLHF

j_call: TRBJ2-7
v_call: TRBV4-1
clone_size: -
d_call: -
cdr3_nt: TGCGCCAGCAGCCAAGGGGGGCCTGTGGGGTCCTACGAGCAGTACTTC
cdr3_aa: CASSQGGPVGSYEQYF

j_call: TRBJ2-3
v_call: TRBV11-2
clone_size: -
d_call: -
cdr3_nt: TGTGCCAGTTCCCGGGATACGCAGTATTTT
cdr3_aa: CASSRDTQYF

j_call: TRBJ2-7
v_call: TRBV4-1
clone_size: -
d_call: TRBD1
cdr3_nt: TGCGCCAGCAGCCAAGCTCGGGACAGCCCATACGAGCAGTACTTC
cdr3_aa: CASSQARDSPYEQYF

j_call: TRBJ1-2
v_call: TRBV30
clone_size: -
d_call: -
cdr3_nt: TGTGCCTGCAATCCCGGGGTGGGCTACACCTTC
cdr3_aa: CACNPGVGYTF

j_call: TRBJ2-7
v_call: TRBV7-2
clone_size: once
d_call: -
cdr3_nt: TGTGCCAGCAGCTGGGGGCCGGCCTACGAGCAGTACTTC
cdr3_aa: CASSWGPAYEQYF

j_call: TRBJ2-2
v_call: TRBV7-3
clone_size: -
d_call: TRBD2
cdr3_nt: TGTGCCAGCAGCGCGGGACTAGGGGACACCGGGGAGCTGTTTTTT
cdr3_aa: CASSAGLGDTGELFF

j_call: TRBJ1-1
v_call: TRBV27
clone_size: -
d_call: -
cdr3_nt: TGTGCCAGCAGTTTAAGAGGGAACACTGAAGCTTTCTTT
cdr3_aa: CASSLRGNTEAFF

j_call: TRBJ1-2
v_call: TRBV29-1
clone_size: -
d_call: -
cdr3_nt: TGCAGCGTTGCGGAGCGGGGGGCCAACTATGGCTACACCTTC
cdr3_aa: CSVAERGANYGYTF

j_call: TRBJ1-5
v_call: TRBV7-9
clone_size: -
d_call: -
cdr3_nt: TGTGCCAGCAGCTTGGGGCTGGGCAATCAGCCCCAGCATTTT
cdr3_aa: CASSLGLGNQPQHF

j_call: TRBJ2-7
v_call: TRBV4-1
clone_size: -
d_call: -
cdr3_nt: TGCGCCAGCAGCCAAGGGCCAGGGAAAGACGAGCAGTACTTC
cdr3_aa: CASSQGPGKDEQYF

j_call: TRBJ2-7
v_call: TRBV7-6
clone_size: -
d_call: TRBD1
cdr3_nt: TGTGCCAGCAGCACTCACAGGGGGAGGGAGCAGTACTTC
cdr3_aa: CASSTHRGREQYF

j_call: TRBJ2-7
v_call: TRBV4-1
clone_size: -
d_call: -
cdr3_nt: TGCGCCAGCAGCGGGGCCCTAACAGGGTCCGAGCAGTACTTC
cdr3_aa: CASSGALTGSEQYF

j_call: TRBJ2-2
v_call: TRBV9
clone_size: -
d_call: -
cdr3_nt: TGTGCCAGCAGCGTAGAGGCTAGCACCGGGGAGCTGTTTTTT
cdr3_aa: CASSVEASTGELFF

j_call: TRBJ2-7
v_call: TRBV9
clone_size: -
d_call: TRBD1
cdr3_nt: TGTGCCAGCAGCGTAGCTGGTACAGGGGCTTACCGATACGAGCAGTACTTC
cdr3_aa: CASSVAGTGAYRYEQYF

j_call: TRBJ1-6
v_call: TRBV6-1
clone_size: few
d_call: TRBD1
cdr3_nt: TGTGCCAGCAGTTCCTGGACAGGGGGAAATTCACCCCTCCACTTT
cdr3_aa: CASSSWTGGNSPLHF